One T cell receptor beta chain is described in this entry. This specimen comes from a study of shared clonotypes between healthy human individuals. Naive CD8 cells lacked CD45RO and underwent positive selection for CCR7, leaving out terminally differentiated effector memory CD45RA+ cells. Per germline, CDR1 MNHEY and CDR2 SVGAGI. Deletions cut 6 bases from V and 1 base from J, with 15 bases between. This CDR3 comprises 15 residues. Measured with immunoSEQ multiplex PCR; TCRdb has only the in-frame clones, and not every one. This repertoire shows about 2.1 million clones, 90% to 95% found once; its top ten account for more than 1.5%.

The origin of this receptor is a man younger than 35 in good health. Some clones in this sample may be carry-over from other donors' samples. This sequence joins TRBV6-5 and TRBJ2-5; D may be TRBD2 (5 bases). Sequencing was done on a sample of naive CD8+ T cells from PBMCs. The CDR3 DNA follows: TGTGCCAGCAGCTACGTCGGGAACCTCCAAGAGACCCAGTACTTC. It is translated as CASSYVGNLQETQYF.